This T cell receptor beta chain was documented in a study of identical twins. General study results and limits: Within cord blood, abundant beta clonotypes carried fewer insertions, but memory repertoires showed no such trend.

This clonotype was found once. Antigen: not known. Addition of a universal primer site occurred through template switching, and cDNA carried unique molecular identifiers. TCRdb ran MiXCR on the 5' RACE reads and lists one entry per CDR3 protein. The data show more than 1.5 million distinct CDR3 sequences, about 31% seen once. Material: cord blood. This receptor was obtained from a newborn girl in good health.

The CDR3, as DNA: TGTGCCAGCAGTTTACTGGCTCTAGCGGGATTCTACAATGAGCAGTACTTC. Protein: CASSLLALAGFYNEQYF. The chain is built from TRBV12-3 or TRBV12-4 and TRBJ2-1, with 9 bases that match TRBD2. The last part of the DNA fits TRBJ2-7 better; the J call may be wrong. The CDR3 totals 17 residues.